The 22 T cell receptor beta chains in this list originate from one sample, sequenced in a study of regulatory T cells in long-lasting Graves disease. Construction of the TCR beta libraries employed iRepertoire HTBI primers in conjunction with Arm-PCR of CDR3 regions. TCRdb reanalysed the multiplex PCR reads using MiXCR and keeps one entry per CDR3 protein. The repertoire holds about 220,000 distinct CDR3 sequences, about 19% seen once, with around 11% in the top ten. Time point meaning: newly diagnosed GD, antithyroid drugs for less than 3 months. Isolated PBMC RNA provided the starting material for the TCR library. Another study also made use of these data, one on T cells in Graves' hyperthyroidism and ophthalmopathy.

The sample was peripheral blood mononuclear cells (PBMCs), taken at new diagnosis, from a patient treated with antithyroid drugs. These receptors came from a woman aged 25 to 45 with Graves disease.

This clonotype was counted at least ten times. The J gene is TRBJ2-5, the V gene TRBV3-1; no reliable D call. The germline gives CDR1 LGHDT, CDR2 YNNKEL (reference sequence). Trimming stripped 4 bases from V and 1 base from J, with 4 bases between. This CDR3 has 12 residues. The CDR3 sequence is CASSPPQETQYF. CDR3 nucleotide sequence: TGTGCCAGCAGCCCCCCCCAAGAGACCCAGTACTTC.

The V call is TRBV6-1, the J call TRBJ1-5; TRBD1 matches at 10 bases. The trim removed 6 bases at V and 2 bases at J, leaving 7 bases unmatched. This CDR3 is built from 16 residues. CDR1 MNHNS and CDR2 SASEGT come from the germline V gene. The CDR3 protein is CASSDRGRGGNQPQHF. The CDR3 DNA follows: TGTGCCAGCAGCGACAGGGGGCGAGGGGGCAATCAGCCCCAGCATTTT.

This clonotype was observed at least ten times. This chain links TRBV28 with TRBJ1-2, with a tentative D call TRBD1 (5 bases). The germline V gene encodes CDR1 MDHEN and CDR2 SYDVKM. The CDR3 covers 15 residues. The V end lost 4 bases, the J end lost 8 bases, and 20 bases lay between the germline ends. The CDR3 region is CASSSGDRWMRGYTF. Here the CDR3 DNA reads TGTGCCAGCAGTTCCGGGGACCGTTGGATGCGAGGCTACACCTTC.

This clonotype came up a few times. The CDR3 DNA reads TGTGCCAGCAGTCTCGCCACAGATACGCAGTATTTT. This encodes CASSLATDTQYF. The rearrangement uses TRBV6-2 or TRBV6-3 and TRBJ2-3; D gene uncertain. The V end lost 5 bases, the J end lost 2 bases, and 5 bases lay between the germline ends. Germline CDR1 and CDR2: MNHEY and SVGEGT. There are 12 residues in the CDR3.

This clonotype has a handful of counts. A single base separates this from a much larger clone, so it may be a read error. The J gene is TRBJ1-6, the V gene TRBV3-1; 7 nucleotides agree with TRBD1. CDR1 LGHDT and CDR2 YNNKEL come from the germline V gene (reference sequence). The CDR3 loop spans 13 amino acids. CDR3 loop: CASRTGSNSPPHF. The CDR3, as DNA: TGTGCCAGCAGGACAGGGTCCAATTCACCCCCCCACTTT.

In regard to this clonotype: Given a far larger clone just one base away, this is likely a sequencing read error. The J gene is TRBJ1-2, the V gene TRBV11-3; no firm D call. The CDR3 spans 13 residues. V dropped 6 bases and J dropped 3 bases, with 11 bases sitting between them. Germline CDR1 and CDR2: SGHNT and YENEEA. CDR3 nucleotide sequence: TGTGCCAGCAGTTCCGACCGAGACTATGGCTACACCTTC. Its translation: CASSSDRDYGYTF.

This clonotype was detected once. A far larger clone is one nucleotide away, so this likely arose from a read error. The chain has TRBV11-2 and TRBJ2-7, with TRBD2 matching 7 bases. After removal of 4 bases from V and 7 bases from J, the junction contained 10 bases not matched to a gene. The CDR3 spans 14 residues. Looked up from germline, CDR1 is SGHAT and CDR2 is FQNNGV. The CDR3 DNA sequence: TGTGCCAGCAGCTCAGCGGGGCACATTTATGAGCAGTACTTC. Residues: CASSSAGHIYEQYF.

This clonotype was seen many times. The rearrangement uses TRBV28 and TRBJ2-7, with TRBD1 as a possible D gene (7 bases). V was pared by 3 bases and J by 3 bases, with 12 bases between. This CDR3 has 14 amino acids. Germline lookup yields CDR1 MDHEN and CDR2 SYDVKM. The CDR3 region is CASSFVQGGYEQYF. CDR3 coding DNA: TGTGCCAGCAGTTTCGTGCAGGGGGGCTACGAGCAGTACTTC.

This clonotype was recorded many times. This sequence joins TRBV7-2 and TRBJ1-2; perhaps TRBD1 as D (5 bases). Trimming left V 5 bases short and J 5 bases short, with 12 bases between. CDR3 length: 13 residues. CDR1 is SGHTA and CDR2 is FQGNSA in the germline V gene. DNA for the CDR3: TGTGCCAGCAGCCCGCAACAGGTTTATGGCTACACCTTC. It specifies CASSPQQVYGYTF.

This clonotype was seen many times. The chain couples TRBV12-3 or TRBV12-4 to TRBJ2-7, with a tentative D call TRBD1 (5 bases). Deletions cut 4 bases from V and 7 bases from J, with 17 bases between. CDR3 length: 14 residues. The chain's CDR3 is CASSSTPGYREQYF. The CDR3, as DNA: TGTGCCAGCAGTTCGACTCCAGGGTATCGAGAGCAGTACTTC.

The CDR3 sequence: CAWEQREAYEQYF. In nucleotides, the CDR3 is TGTGCCTGGGAACAGCGGGAGGCCTACGAGCAGTACTTC. The rearrangement links TRBV30 to TRBJ2-7, with TRBD2 matching over 9 bases. This CDR3 is built from 13 residues. The V gene end was trimmed by 5 bases and the J gene end by 2 bases; junction bases not matched to a gene: 4. The germline V gene has CDR1 GTSNPN and CDR2 SVGIG (reference sequence). Complete variable domain (other parts from reference TRBV30 and TRBJ2-7): SQTIHQWPATLVQPVGSPLSLECTVEGTSNPNLYWYRQAAGRGLQLLFYSVGIGQISSEVPQNLSASRPQDRQFILSSKKLLLSDSGFYLCAWEQREAYEQYFGPGTRLTVT.

This clonotype was observed many times. The chain combines TRBV11-2 with TRBJ2-5, with D possibly called TRBD1 or TRBD2 (6 bases each). Trimming removed 7 bases from V and 0 bases from J, with 12 bases in between. The CDR3 is 14 residues long. Germline-derived CDR1 and CDR2 are SGHAT and FQNNGV. This CDR3 is CASTRRGYQETQYF. DNA of the CDR3: TGTGCCAGCACCCGGAGGGGGTACCAAGAGACCCAGTACTTC.

This clonotype appeared many times. The chain employs TRBV7-3 and TRBJ2-5, with 7 nucleotides matching TRBD1. The CDR3 runs 12 residues. V lost 5 bases, J lost 9 bases, and 6 bases stayed unmatched. Looked up from germline, CDR1 is SGHTA and CDR2 is FQGTGA. CDR3 in amino acids: CASSAVTGPQYF. Written as DNA, the CDR3 is TGTGCCAGCAGCGCGGTGACAGGGCCCCAGTACTTC.

This clonotype was found many times. V and J are TRBV19 and TRBJ2-1, with 9 bases lining up with TRBD2. The CDR3 spans 13 residues. The J segment lost 12 bases and the V segment lost 3 bases, leaving 6 bases of the junction unmatched. Germline values: CDR1 LNHDA, CDR2 SQIVND (reference sequence). The CDR3 bases are TGTGCCAGTAGTATGAGGGCGGGAGGGGGGCAGTTCTTC. Amino acids: CASSMRAGGGQFF.

CDR3 amino acids: CATSRVTGSSRDNGYTF. Written as DNA, the CDR3 is TGTGCCACCAGCAGAGTGACAGGATCCTCACGCGATAATGGCTACACCTTC. The chain has TRBV15 and TRBJ1-2, with D perhaps TRBD1 (6 bases). This CDR3 contains 17 residues. V was shortened by 1 base and J by 6 bases, with 21 bases between the two germline ends. Germline lookup yields CDR1 LNHNV and CDR2 YYDKDF (reference sequence).

Many counts were recorded for this clonotype. The genes are TRBV18 and TRBJ1-4; possible D gene TRBD1, 5 bases. The V end lost 3 bases, the J end lost 3 bases, and 11 bases lay between the germline ends. The CDR3 is 15 amino acids. CDR1 KGHSH and CDR2 LQKENI come from the germline V gene. The CDR3 DNA reads as TGTGCCAGCTCACCCAGGACATCACCTAATGAAAAACTGTTTTTT. This translates into CASSPRTSPNEKLFF.

In its sample, this clonotype was seen many times. V is TRBV20-1 and J is TRBJ2-5; possible D gene TRBD2, 7 bases. The length of the CDR3 is 14 residues. Trimming removed 6 bases at V and 4 bases at J, with 18 bases between. Looked up from germline, CDR1 is DFQATT and CDR2 is SNEGSKA (reference sequence). The CDR3 spells CSALAGGAGETQYF. The DNA of the CDR3 is TGCAGTGCCCTCGCTGGGGGGGCGGGAGAGACCCAGTACTTC.

This clonotype was counted ten times or more. The chain has TRBV12-3 or TRBV12-4 and TRBJ1-1; TRBD1 is a possible D gene (6 bases). Trimming removed 6 bases from V and 5 bases from J, with 19 bases in between. The CDR3 totals 15 residues. The CDR3 DNA reads as TGTGCCAGCAGCCCAGGGGAGACGGGGAAGACTGAAGCTTTCTTT. Its translation is CASSPGETGKTEAFF.

This chain joins TRBV5-1 and TRBJ1-1, with 8 positions matching TRBD1. The CDR3 extends over 15 amino acids. Trimming at V came to 4 bases and at J to 5 bases, leaving 10 bases not matched to a gene. CDR1 is SGHRS and CDR2 is YFSETQ in the germline V gene. This chain's CDR3 is CASSLLGQGATEAFF. The CDR3 DNA reads TGCGCCAGCAGCCTCCTCGGACAGGGAGCGACTGAAGCTTTCTTT.

At least ten counts were recorded for this clonotype. The chain employs TRBV6-2 or TRBV6-3 and TRBJ2-3, with D perhaps matching TRBD2 (6 bases). Trimming left V 6 bases short and J 4 bases short, with 11 bases between. The CDR3 has 13 amino acids. Germline CDR1 reads MNHEY; CDR2 reads SVGEGT. CDR3 DNA sequence: TGTGCCAGCAGACGCCTAGCGCCAGATACGCAGTATTTT. Amino acids: CASRRLAPDTQYF.

The sample holds many counts of this clonotype. The CDR3 coding sequence is TGTGCCAGCAGCCCAGCCGCGGGGGGAGGGACCGGGGAGCTGTTTTTT. Residues: CASSPAAGGGTGELFF. The chain is built from TRBV7-3 and TRBJ2-2; 8 nucleotides line up with TRBD2. The CDR3 totals 16 residues. From germline, CDR1 is SGHTA and CDR2 FQGTGA. V gave up 5 bases and J gave up 5 bases; unmatched junction bases: 10.

This clonotype was counted at least ten times. The DNA for the CDR3 is TGCAGTGCTAGAGATATCGCCCAGCGGGACTACAATGAGCAGTTCTTC. Protein product: CSARDIAQRDYNEQFF. V usage is TRBV20-1 and J usage is TRBJ2-1; 7 bases align to TRBD2. The germline V gene encodes CDR1 DFQATT and CDR2 SNEGSKA (reference sequence). CDR3 length: 16 residues. V lost 0 bases, J lost 3 bases, and 8 bases stayed unmatched.